This TCR beta chain emerged from a study of cytomegalovirus exposure and HLA in healthy donors. The CDR3 is made up of 14 amino acids. V lost 5 bases, J lost 0 bases, and 10 bases lay in between. Per germline, CDR1 SEHNR and CDR2 FQNEAQ (reference sequence). With 60 Vbeta and 13 Jbeta primers, the PCR was carried out. Assay used: immunoSEQ multiplex PCR; TCRdb lists only in-frame clones, some missing. The sample carries under 150,000 clones, just under 85% recorded once. V is TRBV7-9 and J is TRBJ1-1; D is undetermined. Sequenced: PBMCs. This receptor was identified in a boy between 2 and 10 years old in good health and CMV-seronegative. The CDR3, as DNA: TGTGCCAGCAGCCATGAGGTCATGAACACTGAAGCTTTCTTT. It specifies CASSHEVMNTEAFF.